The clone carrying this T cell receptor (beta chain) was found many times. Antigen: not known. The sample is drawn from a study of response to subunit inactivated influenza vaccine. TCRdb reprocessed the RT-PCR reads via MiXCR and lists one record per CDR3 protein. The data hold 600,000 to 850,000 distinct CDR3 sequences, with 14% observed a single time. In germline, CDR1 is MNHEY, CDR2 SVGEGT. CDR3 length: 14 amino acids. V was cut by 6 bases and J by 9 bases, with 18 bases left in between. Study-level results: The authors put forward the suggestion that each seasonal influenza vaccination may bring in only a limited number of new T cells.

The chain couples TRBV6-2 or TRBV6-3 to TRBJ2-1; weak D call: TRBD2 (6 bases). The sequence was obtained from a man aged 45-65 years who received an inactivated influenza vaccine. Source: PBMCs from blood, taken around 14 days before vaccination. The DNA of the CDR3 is TGTGCCAGCAGCGGGTGGGGGTCGGAGGGTGAGCAGTTCTTC. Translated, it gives CASSGWGSEGEQFF.